These T cell receptor beta chains were read from a single sample in a study of T-cell reconstitution after alpha-beta-depleted transplantation in children. TCRdb fed the PCR reads into MiXCR, producing one record per CDR3 protein. Found here are 450,000 to 500,000 distinct CDR3 sequences, roughly an eighth of them singletons; the top ten hold about 5%. Source: PBMCs from the stem cell graft donor, taken from the stem cell graft. The origin of the receptors is a human donor who donated a stem cell graft to a child with combined immunodeficiency. Each CDR3 is given with its conserved first and last residue. Each record gives: D gene, clone size, J gene, V gene, CDR3 DNA, CDR3 protein. A D gene is named only where the DNA matches it firmly. For some rows the clone size is stated as once, few or many, or as a class when expanded; others skip it.

TRBD2 | few | TRBJ2-1 | TRBV5-1 | TGCGCCAGCAGCTTACGGACTAGCGGGGGGGCGGGAGATGAGCAGTTCTTC | CASSLRTSGGAGDEQFF
. | few | TRBJ2-1 | TRBV4-3 | TGCGCCAGCAGCCCAGGCAGGACATTCTACAATGAGCAGTTCTTC | CASSPGRTFYNEQFF
. | . | TRBJ2-1 | TRBV30 | TGTGCCTGGAGTGCCGGACAGGCGGGACGCTCCTACAATGAGCAGTTCTTC | CAWSAGQAGRSYNEQFF
. | . | TRBJ1-2 | TRBV25-1 | TGTGCCAGCAGTGAAAGGAGAGAAACCTATGGCTACACCTTC | CASSERRETYGYTF
. | few | TRBJ2-1 | TRBV20-1 | TGCAGTGCTAGAGATAACTCTAATGGCATCTACAATGAGCAGTTCTTC | CSARDNSNGIYNEQFF
. | few | TRBJ2-3 | TRBV12-3/TRBV12-4 | TGTGCCAGCAGTTTTGTGCCGGCGGAAACGTCGGCAGATACGCAGTATTTT | CASSFVPAETSADTQYF
. | many | TRBJ2-1 | TRBV10-3 | TGTGCCATCAGAGAAGGAAGTAACAATGAGCAGTTCTTC | CAIREGSNNEQFF
TRBD2 | . | TRBJ2-1 | TRBV24-1 | TGTGCCACCAGTGATCACATAGCGGGGAGCTCCTACAATGAGCAGTTCTTC | CATSDHIAGSSYNEQFF
. | many | TRBJ2-7 | TRBV15 | TGTGCCACCAGGGACGAGCAGTACTTC | CATRDEQYF
TRBD1 | few | TRBJ1-5 | TRBV30 | TGTGCCTGGAGTCAAACACAGGGGCTAGGCAATCAGCCCCAGCATTTT | CAWSQTQGLGNQPQHF
. | . | TRBJ2-3 | TRBV7-2 | TGTGCCAGCAGCTCCATCAATACGCAGTATTTT | CASSSINTQYF
. | few | TRBJ2-1 | TRBV5-6 | TGTGCCAGCGAGAGGGCCTCAGCAGTTGAGCAGTTCTTC | CASERASAVEQFF
. | few | TRBJ2-4 | TRBV7-2 | TGTGCCAGCAGCTTGAGGGGCTTAAACAAAAACATTCAGTACTTC | CASSLRGLNKNIQYF
TRBD1 | few | TRBJ1-4 | TRBV5-1 | TGCGCCAGCAGCTTAGACAGGGCAACGGAAAAACTGTTTTTT | CASSLDRATEKLFF
. | few | TRBJ1-4 | TRBV7-9 | TGTGCCAGCAGCTTAGATCTTGGGGAAGAAAAACTGTTTTTT | CASSLDLGEEKLFF
TRBD1 | . | TRBJ2-1 | TRBV7-9 | TGTGCCAGCAGCATGGGACAGGCAAATTACAATGAGCAGTTCTTC | CASSMGQANYNEQFF
. | . | TRBJ2-3 | TRBV12-3/TRBV12-4 | TGTGCCAGCAGCCCCGTCCGGGGAGATACGCAGTATTTT | CASSPVRGDTQYF
. | many | TRBJ2-2 | TRBV29-1 | TGCAGCGTTGAAGGGGACGGGAACACCGGGGAGCTGTTTTTT | CSVEGDGNTGELFF
. | . | TRBJ2-5 | TRBV11-2 | TGTGCCAGCAGCTTAGGAGGGACCACAAGGGGAGAGACCCAGTACTTC | CASSLGGTTRGETQYF
. | . | TRBJ2-7 | TRBV15 | TGTGCCACCAGCAGAGATCAAAGCAGACCCTACGAGCAGTACTTC | CATSRDQSRPYEQYF
. | few | TRBJ2-3 | TRBV11-2 | TGTGCCAGCAGCTTAGATCGGTGGACAGTCCTTAGCACAGATACGCAGTATTTT | CASSLDRWTVLSTDTQYF
. | few | TRBJ1-1 | TRBV15 | TGTGCCACCAGCAGAGATAATCCGGATTACAACACTGAAGCTTTCTTT | CATSRDNPDYNTEAFF
. | . | TRBJ2-3 | TRBV6-1 | TGTGCCAGCAGTCAAACAGGGTTTAGGGATACGCAGTATTTT | CASSQTGFRDTQYF
TRBD2 | . | TRBJ2-7 | TRBV12-3/TRBV12-4 | TGTGCCAGCAGCCCCACTAGCGGGACAACCTACGAGCAGTACTTC | CASSPTSGTTYEQYF
. | once | TRBJ2-5 | TRBV5-1 | TGCGCCAGCAGCTTGGCCCTAACGGGCAGAGAGACCCAGTACTTC | CASSLALTGRETQYF
. | . | TRBJ2-7 | TRBV6-5 | TGTGCCAGCAGTTACTCGGGACCGCTCTACGAGCAGTACTTC | CASSYSGPLYEQYF
. | . | TRBJ1-5 | TRBV6-4 | TGTGCCAGCAGGGACATCGGAGTTTATAGCAATCAGCCCCAGCATTTT | CASRDIGVYSNQPQHF
TRBD1 | few | TRBJ2-7 | TRBV7-8 | TGTGCCAGCACCGACCCCGGGACAGCTGAGCAGTACTTC | CASTDPGTAEQYF
. | few | TRBJ2-7 | TRBV13 | TGTGCCAGCAGCCCTCGGGACGGAAACTCCTACGAGCAGTACTTC | CASSPRDGNSYEQYF
. | many | TRBJ2-3 | TRBV6-1 | TGTGCCAGCAGCCCTAGGACCTTGAAGGGAGATACGCAGTATTTT | CASSPRTLKGDTQYF
. | many | TRBJ2-3 | TRBV6-1 | TGTGCCAGCCTCGATGGGAGGGGGGGACCAGATACGCAGTATTTT | CASLDGRGGPDTQYF
. | . | TRBJ2-7 | TRBV14 | TGTGCCAGCAGCGCCCGGACTGGCCTGTCCTACGAGCAGTACTTC | CASSARTGLSYEQYF
. | many | TRBJ1-6 | TRBV12-3/TRBV12-4 | TGTGCCAGCACCAGACGGGGATCTAATTCACCCCTCCACTTT | CASTRRGSNSPLHF
. | few | TRBJ1-1 | TRBV12-3/TRBV12-4 | TGTGCCAGCAGGGTAATGAACACTGAAGCTTTCTTT | CASRVMNTEAFF
. | many | TRBJ2-7 | TRBV5-8 | TGTGCCAGCAGTCTCGGGGGCATCACCTACGAGCAGTACTTC | CASSLGGITYEQYF
. | few | TRBJ1-4 | TRBV12-3/TRBV12-4 | TGTGCCAGCAGTTTTAGGACTAATGAAAAACTGTTTTTT | CASSFRTNEKLFF
. | . | TRBJ1-5 | TRBV12-3/TRBV12-4 | TGTGCCAGCAAAGCGCGGGAAGCCCAGCATTTT | CASKAREAQHF
. | many | TRBJ2-5 | TRBV5-1 | TGCGCCAGCAGGATGGGGCCGGAGACCCAGTACTTC | CASRMGPETQYF
TRBD1 | . | TRBJ2-1 | TRBV19 | TGTGCCAGTAGTATCACAGGGGGCTATGAGCAGTTCTTC | CASSITGGYEQFF
. | many | TRBJ1-3 | TRBV20-1 | TGCAGTGCTAGTAGTGCTAACACCATATATTTT | CSASSANTIYF
TRBD2 | . | TRBJ2-3 | TRBV9 | TGTGCCAGCAGCCCCTGGACTAGCGGGAGGGCAGATACGCAGTATTTT | CASSPWTSGRADTQYF
TRBD1 | few | TRBJ1-1 | TRBV6-1 | TGTGCCAGCAGCAACAGGGGAAGTAGCACTGAAGCTTTCTTT | CASSNRGSSTEAFF